Described below is a single T cell receptor (beta chain) sequence and its context. Per germline, CDR1 WSHSY and CDR2 SAAADI. CDR3 length: 14 amino acids. Trimming cost V 5 bases and J 9 bases, with 17 bases left between them. Amplification of TCR beta CDR3 regions was performed using RNA transcripts as template. The TCR CDR3 was amplified in a first-round RT-PCR using the HTBI primer set. TCRdb called the multiplex PCR reads again in MiXCR, with one record for every CDR3 protein. The data hold about 640,000 distinct CDR3 sequences, with 20% observed a single time. This sample was included in a study of T cells in Graves' hyperthyroidism and ophthalmopathy.

The TCR comes from a man aged 25 to 40 with Graves' ophthalmopathy. The specimen sequenced was blood. This sequence joins TRBV10-2 and TRBJ1-5, with D perhaps TRBD1 (6 bases). CDR3 sequence reads: CASSHGVQQGPQHF. CDR3 DNA sequence: TGCGCCAGCAGTCATGGTGTTCAACAGGGGCCCCAGCATTTT.